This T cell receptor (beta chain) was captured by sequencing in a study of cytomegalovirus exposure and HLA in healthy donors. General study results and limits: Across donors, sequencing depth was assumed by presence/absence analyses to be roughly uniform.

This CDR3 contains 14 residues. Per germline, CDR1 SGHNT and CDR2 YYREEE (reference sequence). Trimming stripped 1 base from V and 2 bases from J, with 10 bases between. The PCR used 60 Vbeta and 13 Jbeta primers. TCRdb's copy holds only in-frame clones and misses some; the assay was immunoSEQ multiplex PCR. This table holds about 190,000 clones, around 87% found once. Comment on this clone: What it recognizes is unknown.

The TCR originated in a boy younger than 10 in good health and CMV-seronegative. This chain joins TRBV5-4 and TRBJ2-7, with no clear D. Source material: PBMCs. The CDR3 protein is CASSLSGLAYEQYF. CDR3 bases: TGTGCCAGCAGCTTGTCTGGCCTGGCCTACGAGCAGTACTTC.